The entry below describes one TCR beta chain. The antigen remains undetermined. This entry is derived from a study of cytomegalovirus exposure and HLA in healthy donors. Whole-study context: Unique TCR beta sequences numbering about 100 million came from around 180 million T cells in an earlier analysis.

Overall study results and limits: Earlier results showed most TCR beta V segments being productive about 87% or about 30% of the time.

The PCR had 60 Vbeta and 13 Jbeta primers. Some clones are missing from TCRdb's copy, which holds only in-frame ones; the method was immunoSEQ multiplex PCR. The data show 95,000 to 150,000 clones, with approximately 80% seen just once and about 2% held by the top ten. The sample comprised PBMCs. The clonotype was recovered from a man aged 45-65 years in good health and CMV-seronegative.

In nucleotides, the CDR3 is TGTGCCAGCAGCCTCTCTAGCGGCGCCCGGGCAGATACGCAGTATTTT. Translation gives CASSLSSGARADTQYF. The chain links TRBV2 to TRBJ2-3, with 7 bases that match TRBD2. V lost 6 bases and J lost 4; bases outside the gene matches: 13. The CDR3 is 16 residues long. Germline V gene lookup returns CDR1 SNHLY and CDR2 FYNNEI.